Reported below is one TCR beta chain. Its antigen is still unknown. Here immunoSEQ multiplex PCR was the method, and the copy in TCRdb shows in-frame clones only, minus some. The top ten clones hold roughly 6.8% of a sample with just under 95,000 clones, about four fifths of them seen once. These data are taken from a study of a mutant IDH1 vaccine in newly diagnosed glioma. The overall study: The sex distribution of treated patients was around 62% male and approximately 40% female, with a mean age of around 40 years. Most patients had radiochemotherapy with temozolomide before enrollment; others had one alone.

The time point: baseline, week 1 (first vaccination visit). Treatment described: pre-vaccination baseline after standard-of-care therapy. New astrocytomas of WHO grade 3 or 4 that were IDH1-mutant and ATRX-lost were found in the donors. Study-level points and caveats: Apparently, pseudoprogression bore no relation to changes among the top peripheral T cell clonotypes.

This CDR3 has 18 residues. With 5 bases clipped from V and 3 bases from J, the junction kept 9 bases outside the gene matches. CDR1 is LNHNV, CDR2 YYDKDF, per germline (reference sequence). The sequence was collected from a woman in her forties or fifties with glioma. The sample in question was PBMCs, obtained from a glioma patient treated with radiotherapy, temozolomide or both. The chain recombines TRBV15 with TRBJ1-6, with 11 bases identical to TRBD1. DNA of the CDR3: TGTGCCACCAGCCCAACCCCGGGACAGGGGGACTATAATTCACCCCTCCACTTT. Amino acid sequence: CATSPTPGQGDYNSPLHF. Variable domain in full (rest from reference TRBV15 and TRBJ1-6): DAMVIQNPRYQVTQFGKPVTLSCSQTLNHNVMYWYQQKSSQAPKLLFHYYDKDFNNEADTPDNFQSRRPNTSFCFLDIRSPGLGDTAMYLCATSPTPGQGDYNSPLHFGNGTRLTVT.